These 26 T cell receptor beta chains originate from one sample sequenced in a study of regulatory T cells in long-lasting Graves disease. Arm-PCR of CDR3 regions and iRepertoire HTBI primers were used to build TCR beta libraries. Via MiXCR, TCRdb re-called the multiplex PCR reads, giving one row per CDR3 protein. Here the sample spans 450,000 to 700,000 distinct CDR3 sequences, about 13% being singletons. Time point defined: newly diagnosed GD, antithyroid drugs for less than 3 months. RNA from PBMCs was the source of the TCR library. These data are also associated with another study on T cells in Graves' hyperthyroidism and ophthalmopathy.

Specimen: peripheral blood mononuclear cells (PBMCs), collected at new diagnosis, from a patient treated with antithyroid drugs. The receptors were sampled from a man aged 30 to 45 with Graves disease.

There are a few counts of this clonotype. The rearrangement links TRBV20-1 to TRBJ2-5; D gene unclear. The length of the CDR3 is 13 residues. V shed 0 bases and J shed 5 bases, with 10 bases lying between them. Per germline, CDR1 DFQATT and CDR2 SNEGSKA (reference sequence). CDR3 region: CSARESPRETQYF. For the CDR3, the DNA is TGCAGTGCTAGAGAGAGTCCGAGGGAGACCCAGTACTTC.

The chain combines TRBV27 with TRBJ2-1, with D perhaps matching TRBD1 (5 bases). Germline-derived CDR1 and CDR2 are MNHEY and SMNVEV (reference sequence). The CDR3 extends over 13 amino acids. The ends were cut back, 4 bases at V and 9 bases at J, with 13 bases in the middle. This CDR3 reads CASSWVGESEQFF. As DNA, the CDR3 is TGTGCCAGCAGTTGGGTAGGGGAAAGTGAGCAGTTCTTC.

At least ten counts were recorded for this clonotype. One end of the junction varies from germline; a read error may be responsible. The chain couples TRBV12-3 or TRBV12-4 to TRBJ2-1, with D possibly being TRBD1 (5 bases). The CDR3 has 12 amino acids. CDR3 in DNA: TGCGCCAGCAGCCCAGGGCACAATGAGCAGTTCTTC. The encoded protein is CASSPGHNEQFF.

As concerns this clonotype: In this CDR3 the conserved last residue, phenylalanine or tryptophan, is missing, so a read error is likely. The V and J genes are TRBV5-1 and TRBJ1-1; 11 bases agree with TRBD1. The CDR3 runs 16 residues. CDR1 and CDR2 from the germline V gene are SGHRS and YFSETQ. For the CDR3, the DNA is TGCGCCAGCGGCTTGGTAACGGGACAGGGGGGGTCTGAAGCTTTCTCT. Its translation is CASGLVTGQGGSEAFS.

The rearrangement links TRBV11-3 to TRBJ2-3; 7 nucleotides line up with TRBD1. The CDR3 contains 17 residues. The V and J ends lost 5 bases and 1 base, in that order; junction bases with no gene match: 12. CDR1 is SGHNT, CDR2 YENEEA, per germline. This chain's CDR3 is CASSTPDRATRTDTQYF. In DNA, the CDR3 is TGTGCCAGCAGCACACCTGACAGGGCTACTCGCACAGATACGCAGTATTTT.

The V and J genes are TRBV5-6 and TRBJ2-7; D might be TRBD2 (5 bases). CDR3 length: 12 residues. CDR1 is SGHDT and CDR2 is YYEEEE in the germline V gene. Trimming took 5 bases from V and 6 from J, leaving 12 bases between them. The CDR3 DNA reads TGTGCCAGCAGTCGGGGTTATGTCGAGCAGTACTTC. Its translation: CASSRGYVEQYF.

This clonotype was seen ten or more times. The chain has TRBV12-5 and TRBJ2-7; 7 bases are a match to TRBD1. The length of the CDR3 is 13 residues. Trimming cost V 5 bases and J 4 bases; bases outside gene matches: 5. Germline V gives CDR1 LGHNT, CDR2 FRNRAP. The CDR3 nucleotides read TGTGCTAGTGGTCCGGGACAGACATACGAGCAGTACTTC. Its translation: CASGPGQTYEQYF.

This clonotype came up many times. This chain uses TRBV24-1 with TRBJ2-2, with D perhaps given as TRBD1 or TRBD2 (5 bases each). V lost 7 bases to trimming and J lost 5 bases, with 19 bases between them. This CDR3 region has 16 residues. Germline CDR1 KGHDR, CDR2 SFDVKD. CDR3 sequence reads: CATSAIRDARTGELFF. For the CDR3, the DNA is TGTGCCACCAGCGCTATACGGGACGCTAGGACCGGGGAGCTGTTTTTT.

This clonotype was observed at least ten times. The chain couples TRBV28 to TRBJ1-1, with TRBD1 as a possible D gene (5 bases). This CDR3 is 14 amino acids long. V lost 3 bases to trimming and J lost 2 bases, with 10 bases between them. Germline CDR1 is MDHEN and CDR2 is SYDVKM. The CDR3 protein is CASSLQGGNTEAFF. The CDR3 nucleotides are TGTGCCAGCAGTTTGCAGGGTGGAAACACTGAAGCTTTCTTT.

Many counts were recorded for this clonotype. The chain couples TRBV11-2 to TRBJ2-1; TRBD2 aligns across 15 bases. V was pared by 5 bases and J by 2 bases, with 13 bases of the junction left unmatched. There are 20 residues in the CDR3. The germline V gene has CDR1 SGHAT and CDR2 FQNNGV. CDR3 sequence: CASSPTLRTSGRAAYNEQFF. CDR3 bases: TGTGCCAGCAGCCCCACTCTTCGGACTAGCGGGAGGGCCGCCTACAATGAGCAGTTCTTC.

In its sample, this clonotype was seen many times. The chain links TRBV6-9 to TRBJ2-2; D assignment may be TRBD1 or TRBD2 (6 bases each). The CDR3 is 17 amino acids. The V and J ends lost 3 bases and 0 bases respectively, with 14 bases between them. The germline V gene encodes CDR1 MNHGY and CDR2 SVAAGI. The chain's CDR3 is CASSYEGGSSNTGELFF. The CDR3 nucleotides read TGTGCCAGCAGTTACGAGGGGGGCAGCTCGAACACCGGGGAGCTGTTTTTT.

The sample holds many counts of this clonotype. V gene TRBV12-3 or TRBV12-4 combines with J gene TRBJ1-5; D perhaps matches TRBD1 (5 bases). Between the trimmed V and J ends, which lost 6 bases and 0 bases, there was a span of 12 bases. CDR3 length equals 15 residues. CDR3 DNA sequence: TGTGCCAGCAGCTTGGGGGGGTATAGCAATCAGCCCCAGCATTTT. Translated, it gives CASSLGGYSNQPQHF.

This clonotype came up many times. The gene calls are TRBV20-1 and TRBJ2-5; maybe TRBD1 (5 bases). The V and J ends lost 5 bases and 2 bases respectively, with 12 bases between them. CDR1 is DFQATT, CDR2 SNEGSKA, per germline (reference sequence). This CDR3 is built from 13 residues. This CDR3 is CSAVPQGQETQYF. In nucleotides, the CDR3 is TGCAGTGCTGTACCCCAGGGTCAAGAGACCCAGTACTTC.

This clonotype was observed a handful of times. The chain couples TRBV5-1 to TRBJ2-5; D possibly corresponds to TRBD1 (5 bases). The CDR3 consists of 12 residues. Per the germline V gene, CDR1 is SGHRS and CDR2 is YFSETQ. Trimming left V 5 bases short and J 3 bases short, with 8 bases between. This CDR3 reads CASSRQKETQYF. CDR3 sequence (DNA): TGCGCCAGCAGTCGACAGAAAGAGACCCAGTACTTC.

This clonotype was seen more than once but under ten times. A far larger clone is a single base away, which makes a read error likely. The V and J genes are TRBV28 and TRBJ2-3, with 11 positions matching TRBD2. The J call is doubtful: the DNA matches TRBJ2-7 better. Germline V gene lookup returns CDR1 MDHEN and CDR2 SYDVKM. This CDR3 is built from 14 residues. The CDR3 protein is CANSRGLAGGEQYF. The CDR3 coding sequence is TGTGCCAACAGTAGGGGGCTAGCGGGAGGCGAGCAGTACTTC.

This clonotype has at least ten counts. DNA for the CDR3: TGTGCCAGCTCACCACCAGGGTCTAGCAATCAGCCCCAGCATTTT. Its translation: CASSPPGSSNQPQHF. The chain joins TRBV18 to TRBJ1-5; no definite D call. The ends were cut back, 0 bases at V and 0 bases at J, with 6 bases in the middle. CDR3 length: 15 amino acids. CDR1 is KGHSH, CDR2 LQKENI, per germline. The variable domain in full, completed from reference TRBV18 and TRBJ1-5, reads NAGVMQNPRHLVRRRGQEARLRCSPMKGHSHVYWYRQLPEEGLKFMVYLQKENIIDESGMPKERFSAEFPKEGPSILRIQQVVRGDSAAYFCASSPPGSSNQPQHFGDGTRLSIL.

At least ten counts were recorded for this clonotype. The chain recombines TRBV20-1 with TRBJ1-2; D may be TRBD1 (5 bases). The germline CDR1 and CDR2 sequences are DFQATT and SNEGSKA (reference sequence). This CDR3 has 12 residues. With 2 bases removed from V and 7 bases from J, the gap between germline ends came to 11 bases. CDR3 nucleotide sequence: TGCAGTGCTAGAAGGCAGGGCTTTGGCTACACCTTC. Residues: CSARRQGFGYTF.

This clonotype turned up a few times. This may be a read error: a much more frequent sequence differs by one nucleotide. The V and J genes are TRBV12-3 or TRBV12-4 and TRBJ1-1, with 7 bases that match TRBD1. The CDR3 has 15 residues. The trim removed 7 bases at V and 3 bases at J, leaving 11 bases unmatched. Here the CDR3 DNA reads TGTGCCAGCAAGGTTCCGAGGGGGCAGGACACTGAAGCTTTCTTT. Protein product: CASKVPRGQDTEAFF.

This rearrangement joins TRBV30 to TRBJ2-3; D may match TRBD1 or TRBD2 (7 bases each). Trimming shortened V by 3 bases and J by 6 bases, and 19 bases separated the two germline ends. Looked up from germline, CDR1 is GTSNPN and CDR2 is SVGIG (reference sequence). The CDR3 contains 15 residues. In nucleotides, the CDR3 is TGTGCCTGGAGCCCAATTTCAGGGGGGGCGGATACGCAGTATTTT. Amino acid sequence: CAWSPISGGADTQYF. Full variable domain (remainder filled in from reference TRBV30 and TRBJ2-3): SQTIHQWPATLVQPVGSPLSLECTVEGTSNPNLYWYRQAAGRGLQLLFYSVGIGQISSEVPQNLSASRPQDRQFILSSKKLLLSDSGFYLCAWSPISGGADTQYFGPGTRLTVL.

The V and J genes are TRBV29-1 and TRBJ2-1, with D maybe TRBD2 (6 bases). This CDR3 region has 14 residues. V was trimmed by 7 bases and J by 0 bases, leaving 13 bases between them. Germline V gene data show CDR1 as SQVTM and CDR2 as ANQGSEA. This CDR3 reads CSGLLAHSYNEQFF. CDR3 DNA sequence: TGCAGCGGGCTCCTAGCGCACTCCTACAATGAGCAGTTCTTC.

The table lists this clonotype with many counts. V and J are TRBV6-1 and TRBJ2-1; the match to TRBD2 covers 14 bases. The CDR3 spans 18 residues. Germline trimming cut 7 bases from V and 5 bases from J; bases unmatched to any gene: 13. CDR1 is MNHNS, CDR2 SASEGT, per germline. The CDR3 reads CASTPGTSGRSGNNEQFF. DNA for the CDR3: TGTGCCAGCACCCCCGGGACTAGCGGGAGAAGTGGTAACAATGAGCAGTTCTTC.

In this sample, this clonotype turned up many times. CDR3 nucleotides: TGTGCCAGCAGCCGATCCGGGATCCAACAAGGCGAGCAGTACTTC. Protein sequence: CASSRSGIQQGEQYF. This chain joins TRBV7-9 and TRBJ2-7, with a tentative D call TRBD2 (5 bases). V was pared by 5 bases and J by 6 bases, with 20 bases between. The CDR3 spans 15 residues. Germline values: CDR1 SEHNR, CDR2 FQNEAQ (reference sequence).

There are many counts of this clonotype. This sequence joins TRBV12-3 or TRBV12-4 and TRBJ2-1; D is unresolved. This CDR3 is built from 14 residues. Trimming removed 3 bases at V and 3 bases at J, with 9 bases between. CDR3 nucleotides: TGTGCCAGCAGTTTTGGCTCTATCTACAATGAGCAGTTCTTC. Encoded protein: CASSFGSIYNEQFF.

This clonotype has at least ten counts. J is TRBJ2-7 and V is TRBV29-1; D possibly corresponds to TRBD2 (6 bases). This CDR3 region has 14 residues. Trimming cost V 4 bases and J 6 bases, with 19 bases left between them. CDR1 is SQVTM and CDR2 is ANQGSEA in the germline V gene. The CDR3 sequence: CSVVVSSDAREQYF. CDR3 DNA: TGCAGCGTTGTAGTGTCTAGCGACGCCCGCGAGCAGTACTTC.

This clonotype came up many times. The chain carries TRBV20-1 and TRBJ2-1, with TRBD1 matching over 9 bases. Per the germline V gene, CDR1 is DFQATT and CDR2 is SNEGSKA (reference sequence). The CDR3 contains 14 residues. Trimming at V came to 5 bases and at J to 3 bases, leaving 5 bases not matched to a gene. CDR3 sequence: CSAGGTGNYNEQFF. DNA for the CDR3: TGCAGTGCTGGGGGGACAGGGAACTACAATGAGCAGTTCTTC.

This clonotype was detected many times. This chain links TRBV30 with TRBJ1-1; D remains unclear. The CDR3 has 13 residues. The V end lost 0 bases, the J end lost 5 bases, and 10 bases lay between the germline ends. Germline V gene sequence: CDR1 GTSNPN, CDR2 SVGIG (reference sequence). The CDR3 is CAWSVLTGTEAFF. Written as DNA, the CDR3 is TGTGCCTGGAGTGTACTGACCGGGACTGAAGCTTTCTTT.